The rows below give T cell receptor beta chains drawn from one sample of a study of cytomegalovirus exposure and HLA in healthy donors. Sequenced by immunoSEQ multiplex PCR; TCRdb stores in-frame clones only, minus some. The sample shows about 160,000 clones, 89% of them seen only once. The sequenced sample was PBMCs. The receptors were gathered from a woman aged 18-29 years in good health and CMV-seropositive. Each CDR3 is given with its conserved first and last residue. A D gene is named only where the DNA matches it firmly. Rows may omit the clone size; those that give it use once, few, many or a size class.

once,TRBV30,TRBJ2-7,TRBD2,TGTGCCGGTACTAGCGGGCAGTCCTACGAGCAGTACTTC,CAGTSGQSYEQYF
few,TRBV7-9,TRBJ1-3,NA,TGTGCCAGCAGCCCCCTGGGGGGATCTGGAAACACCATATATTTT,CASSPLGGSGNTIYF
NA,TRBV6-5,TRBJ1-1,NA,TGTGCCAGTTGGGGGCGCGGGAACACTGAAGCTTTCTTT,CASWGRGNTEAFF
NA,TRBV2,TRBJ1-2,NA,TGTGCCAGCAGTGAAGCGCTTGGGGGCGCCGTCTATGGCTACACCTTC,CASSEALGGAVYGYTF
once,TRBV19,TRBJ2-7,NA,TGTGCCAGTAGTAACGGTCTTTGGTACGAGCAGTACTTC,CASSNGLWYEQYF
NA,TRBV29-1,TRBJ2-7,TRBD2,TGCAGCGTTAGCGGACTAGCGGTAGGCTACGAGCAGTACTTC,CSVSGLAVGYEQYF
NA,TRBV29-1,TRBJ1-1,NA,TGCAGCGTTGAAGGCAGGGCGAACACTGAAGCTTTCTTT,CSVEGRANTEAFF
NA,TRBV7-3,TRBJ2-1,NA,TGTGCCAGCAGCTTAGCGGTAACCTCCTACAATGAGCAGTTCTTC,CASSLAVTSYNEQFF
NA,TRBV7-8,TRBJ2-7,NA,TGTGCCAGCAGCCAACGGGTCCAGGGCGAGCAGTACTTC,CASSQRVQGEQYF
few,TRBV2,TRBJ1-5,NA,TGTGCCAGCAACGGGCAGGGTTCTCAGCCCCAGCATTTT,CASNGQGSQPQHF
NA,TRBV5-6,TRBJ1-3,NA,TGTGCCAGCAGCTTGGGGCAGGGTACTGGAAACACCATATATTTT,CASSLGQGTGNTIYF
NA,TRBV7-9,TRBJ2-1,TRBD2,TGTGCCAGCAGCCTTCGTAGCGGGAGTTACAATGAGCAGTTCTTC,CASSLRSGSYNEQFF
NA,TRBV12-2,TRBJ2-7,NA,TGTGCAAGTCGCTCGCTGACTGAGACTAGCAAAGCCTACGAGCAGTACTTC,CASRSLTETSKAYEQYF
NA,TRBV28,TRBJ2-4,NA,TGTGCCAGCAGAGGAGGAGGCGACTACATTCAGTACTTC,CASRGGGDYIQYF
NA,TRBV4-1,TRBJ2-7,TRBD2,TGCGCCAGCAGCCAAGATCTCGCTAGCGGGGGAACCTACGAGCAGTACTTC,CASSQDLASGGTYEQYF
NA,TRBV27,TRBJ1-2,TRBD1,TGTGCCAGCAGTTTGTTGGGGACAGGGAGAGGCTACACCTTC,CASSLLGTGRGYTF
NA,TRBV7-3,TRBJ1-1,TRBD1,TGTGCCAGCAGCCAAGGGACAGGCTCGGGAGAAGCTTTCTTT,CASSQGTGSGEAFF
NA,TRBV7-2,TRBJ1-1,NA,TGTGCCAGCAGCTTTGACTTAATGAACACTGAAGCTTTCTTT,CASSFDLMNTEAFF
NA,TRBV7-2,TRBJ2-7,TRBD2,TGTGCCAGCAGCGCCTCCGGGACTAGCGGGGGAGCGCAGTACTTC,CASSASGTSGGAQYF
NA,TRBV28,TRBJ2-1,TRBD2,TGTGCCAGCAGTTTATGGACTAGCGGTCACAATGAGCAGTTCTTC,CASSLWTSGHNEQFF
NA,TRBV13,TRBJ2-1,TRBD2,TGTGCCAGCAGCCCGAAAGTGGTGCCTAGCGGGAGGTGGTACAATGAGCAGTTCTTC,CASSPKVVPSGRWYNEQFF
NA,TRBV4-3,TRBJ1-5,NA,TGCGCCAGCAGCCAAGGCACCGCAGGGCCCCAGCATTTT,CASSQGTAGPQHF
NA,TRBV7-8,TRBJ2-5,TRBD1,TGTGCCAGCAGTCAGCCCGACAGGGTCCCAGAGACCCAGTACTTC,CASSQPDRVPETQYF
NA,TRBV7-2,TRBJ1-1,NA,TGTGCCAGCGTCAGTCCCATGAACACTGAAGCTTTCTTT,CASVSPMNTEAFF
NA,TRBV27,TRBJ2-1,NA,TGTGCCAGCAGCTTGGGGAGGGGGAGGGATAATGAGCAGTTCTTC,CASSLGRGRDNEQFF
NA,TRBV28,TRBJ2-1,TRBD1,TGTGCCAGCAGTTCCGGACAGGGGGCTCACAATGAGCAGTTCTTC,CASSSGQGAHNEQFF
NA,TRBV9,TRBJ2-5,TRBD2,TGTGCCAGCAGCGTAGCGGGAGGAGAGACCCAGTACTTC,CASSVAGGETQYF
NA,TRBV9,TRBJ2-1,TRBD2,TGTGCCAGCAGCGTAGTTTCTAGCGGGAGCGCTGAGCAGTTCTTC,CASSVVSSGSAEQFF
NA,TRBV6-5,TRBJ1-1,NA,TGTGCCAGCAGTGAACAGGGACGTGTGGGGGTAGCTTTCTTT,CASSEQGRVGVAFF
once,TRBV11-2,TRBJ2-7,TRBD2,TGTGCCAGCAGCCCGGGACTACGCTACGAGCAGTACTTC,CASSPGLRYEQYF
NA,TRBV13,TRBJ2-5,TRBD2,TGTGCCAGCAGCTTAGGGCTAGCGGGAAGTCGGGAGACCCAGTACTTC,CASSLGLAGSRETQYF
NA,TRBV7-9,TRBJ2-2,TRBD2,TGTGCCAGCAGCCACAGGACTAGCGGGGGCCTCGGGGAGCTGTTTTTT,CASSHRTSGGLGELFF
NA,TRBV4-2,TRBJ1-3,NA,TGTGCCAGCAGCCACCGGGACTCTGGAAACACCATATATTTT,CASSHRDSGNTIYF
NA,TRBV7-2,TRBJ2-7,TRBD1,TGTGCCAGCAGCTTTCCCGGGACAGGGGGCGCCATCAAGTACTTC,CASSFPGTGGAIKYF
once,TRBV4-1,TRBJ1-1,TRBD1,TGCGCCAGCAGCCACACAGGGGGGACTGAAGCTTTCTTT,CASSHTGGTEAFF
NA,TRBV10-3,TRBJ2-7,TRBD1,TGTGCCATCAGCAAAGACAGGGGGCCATCCTACGAGCAGTACTTC,CAISKDRGPSYEQYF
few,TRBV2,TRBJ2-7,NA,TGTGCCAGCAGTGACTACAGGCCCTACGAGCAGTACTTC,CASSDYRPYEQYF
NA,TRBV19,TRBJ1-2,NA,TGTGCCAGTAGTATAGGAGGAGTATATGGCTACACCTTC,CASSIGGVYGYTF
NA,TRBV6-5,TRBJ2-4,NA,TGTGCCAGCAGTTACTCGCAGGGTATAGCCAAAAACATTCAGTACTTC,CASSYSQGIAKNIQYF
few,TRBV11-2,TRBJ2-3,NA,TGTGCCAGCAGCTTAGCTAGCACAGATACGCAGTATTTT,CASSLASTDTQYF
NA,TRBV5-8,TRBJ2-6,TRBD1,TGTGCCAGCAGCTTAGGACAGGGGGCGCTAGGGGCCAACGTCCTGACTTTC,CASSLGQGALGANVLTF
NA,TRBV18,TRBJ2-2,TRBD2,TGTGCCAGCTCACCAAATTCAGCGGGAGTATTAACCGGGGAGCTGTTTTTT,CASSPNSAGVLTGELFF
once,TRBV6-1,TRBJ1-1,NA,TGTGCCAGCAGTGAAGTTGGGGGCAACACTGAAGCTTTCTTT,CASSEVGGNTEAFF
NA,TRBV27,TRBJ2-1,TRBD2,TGTGCCAGCAGAACACTAGCGAGCTCCTACAATGAGCAGTTCTTC,CASRTLASSYNEQFF
NA,TRBV27,TRBJ2-7,TRBD1,TGTGCCAGCAGTTATGAAGGGACAGGGAGGTACGAGCAGTACTTC,CASSYEGTGRYEQYF
NA,TRBV6-5,TRBJ2-1,NA,TGTGCCAGCAGTTACAAGGGGCGGGAGCAGTTCTTC,CASSYKGREQFF
NA,TRBV7-9,TRBJ1-1,TRBD1,TGTGCCAGCAGCTTGGGGGACAGGAGTAGTGACACTGAAGCTTTCTTT,CASSLGDRSSDTEAFF
NA,TRBV19,TRBJ1-2,NA,TGTGCCAGTAGTATTGCGGCTAACTATGGCTACACCTTC,CASSIAANYGYTF
few,TRBV5-4,TRBJ2-7,NA,TGTGCCAGCAGCTTGGATCGGACACCGAGCTACGAGCAGTACTTC,CASSLDRTPSYEQYF
NA,TRBV6-1,TRBJ2-7,NA,TGTGCCAGCAGTCAAGGGGGGGGTTACGAGCAGTACTTC,CASSQGGGYEQYF
NA,TRBV19,TRBJ2-3,TRBD2,TGTGCCAGTAGTCCCCTAAGAATGAGCGGGAGGGGCCCAGATACGCAGTATTTT,CASSPLRMSGRGPDTQYF
NA,TRBV5-4,TRBJ2-2,NA,TGTGCCAGCAGCTTGGAGCTAGTCGCGAACACCGGGGAGCTGTTTTTT,CASSLELVANTGELFF
NA,TRBV13,TRBJ2-2,NA,TGTGCCAGCAGCTACCGAGAAGGGGCGAACACCGGGGAGCTGTTTTTT,CASSYREGANTGELFF
NA,TRBV6-6,TRBJ2-7,TRBD1,TGTGCCAGCAGTTACTCGTCCAGGGGGCTCCTCGAGCAGTACTTC,CASSYSSRGLLEQYF